This is a list of T cell receptor beta chains from one sample in a study of graft-versus-host responses after intestinal transplantation. Some clones are missing from TCRdb's copy, which holds only in-frame ones; the method was immunoSEQ multiplex PCR. The table includes thousands of clones, roughly 71% detected once. Sequenced material: ileum tissue, taken 105 days after intestinal transplantation. Receptors were obtained from a human patient who received an intestinal transplant, so some T cells may come from the graft donor. CDR3s include the opening cysteine and the closing phenylalanine or tryptophan. A D gene is named only where the DNA matches it firmly. Size is omitted from some rows. Given values are once, few, many or a class for expanded clones.

J | size | D | V | DNA | CDR3
TRBJ1-2 | - | - | TRBV6-6 | TGTGCCAGCAGTTACCTTTCCGGAGTCCCGGATGGCTACACCTTC | CASSYLSGVPDGYTF
TRBJ2-7 | - | - | TRBV5-6 | TGTGCCAGCAGCCCTTGGGCTCTAGGCTACGAGCAGTACTTC | CASSPWALGYEQYF
TRBJ1-2 | once | - | TRBV21-1 | TGTGCCAGCAGCACCCTGGGGGCACAAGGACAGGGACGTACCTATGGCTACACCTTC | CASSTLGAQGQGRTYGYTF
TRBJ2-7 | few | TRBD2 | TRBV10-2 | TGCGCCAGCAGGACTAGCGGGAGTTTATACGAGCAGTACTTC | CASRTSGSLYEQYF
TRBJ2-7 | - | - | TRBV5-1 | TGCGCCAGCAGCTTGGGTGGGACCAGCTCCTACGAGCAGTACTTC | CASSLGGTSSYEQYF
TRBJ1-5 | - | - | TRBV6-5 | TGTGCCAGCAGTACAGGACAGAAACATCAGCCCCAGCATTTT | CASSTGQKHQPQHF
TRBJ2-5 | - | - | TRBV5-5 | TGTGCCAGCAGCCGAGGTTGGGGACAAGAGACCCAGTACTTC | CASSRGWGQETQYF
TRBJ1-4 | - | - | TRBV13 | TGTGCCAGCAGCATTAATGAAAAACTGTTTTTT | CASSINEKLFF
TRBJ2-5 | - | - | TRBV5-5 | TGTGCCAGCAGCTCACCCCCGGATGCACAAGAGACCCAGTACTTC | CASSSPPDAQETQYF
TRBJ2-5 | - | - | TRBV9 | TGTGCCAGCAGCGTAGCGGCTAGCCAAGAGACCCAGTACTTC | CASSVAASQETQYF
TRBJ1-1 | once | TRBD1 | TRBV5-1 | TGCGCCAGCAGCTTGCGGACAGGGGTGAACACTGAAGCTTTCTTT | CASSLRTGVNTEAFF
TRBJ1-2 | once | - | TRBV7-2 | TGTGCCAGCACCAACAGAGGTCAGGGGCCGGGAGGCTACACCTTC | CASTNRGQGPGGYTF
TRBJ2-3 | - | - | TRBV5-1 | TGCGCCAGCAGCTTGGGTGGTTACACAGATACGCAGTATTTT | CASSLGGYTDTQYF
TRBJ1-4 | - | - | TRBV10-1 | TGCGCCAGCAGTGTTGGTCTGCCCGAAAAACTGTTTTTT | CASSVGLPEKLFF
TRBJ2-7 | - | TRBD2 | TRBV11-2 | TGTGCCAGCAGCTTCAGCGGGAGGGAATACGAGCAGTACTTC | CASSFSGREYEQYF
TRBJ2-1 | - | TRBD1 | TRBV5-6 | TGTGCCAGCAGCTTACCGGACAGGGATGGATACAATGAGCAGTTCTTC | CASSLPDRDGYNEQFF
TRBJ1-2 | - | - | TRBV28 | TGTGCCAGCAGTTTCTTCAGGGTTCGTGGCTACACCTTC | CASSFFRVRGYTF
TRBJ2-2 | - | - | TRBV7-9 | TGTGCCAGCCGAGGGTCGAACACCGGGGAGCTGTTTTTT | CASRGSNTGELFF
TRBJ2-2 | - | TRBD2 | TRBV28 | TGTGCCAGCAGTCCCTCACTAGCGGGAGGGTACACCGGGGAGCTGTTTTTT | CASSPSLAGGYTGELFF
TRBJ1-2 | - | - | TRBV10-3 | TGTGCCATCAGTGGGGGGAACTATGGCTACACCTTC | CAISGGNYGYTF
TRBJ2-5 | - | - | TRBV4-3 | TGCGCCAGCAGCCAACTAGCCTACCAAGAGACCCAGTACTTC | CASSQLAYQETQYF
TRBJ1-6 | few | TRBD1 | TRBV10-2 | TGCGCCAGCAGTCAGGGGGATAATTCACCCCTCCACTTT | CASSQGDNSPLHF
TRBJ1-1 | - | - | TRBV27 | TGTGCCAGCAGTCTCCAACAGGGCTCGAACACTGAAGCTTTCTTT | CASSLQQGSNTEAFF
TRBJ1-2 | - | - | TRBV11-2 | TGTGCCAGCAGCCGGTATCAAACAAGCAGAAAGATCTATGGCTACACCTTC | CASSRYQTSRKIYGYTF
TRBJ2-7 | few | TRBD1 | TRBV6-1 | TGTGCCAGCAGTGAGCCGGGACAGGGGGCTGGGGAGCAGTACTTC | CASSEPGQGAGEQYF
TRBJ2-2 | - | - | TRBV9 | TGTGCCAGCAGCGTCCTAGCTCCGAACACCGGGGAGCTGTTTTTT | CASSVLAPNTGELFF
TRBJ1-2 | - | - | TRBV2 | TGTGCCAGCAGTGAATCCTCGACAGGACAACAAAACTATGGCTACACCTTC | CASSESSTGQQNYGYTF
TRBJ1-1 | - | - | TRBV7-3 | TGTGCCAGCAGCTTCCGGGGGTCCCCATGGAACACTGAAGCTTTCTTT | CASSFRGSPWNTEAFF